This T cell receptor (beta chain) was captured by sequencing in a study of metastatic and nonmetastatic thyroid tumors. TCRdb re-analyzed the PCR reads using MiXCR. The data show almost 25,000 clones, under 15% seen once. Before thyroid surgery, none of the patients had received any treatment. Ten or more counts support this clone. Per the germline V gene, CDR1 is SEHNR and CDR2 is FQNEAQ (reference sequence). CDR3 length: 12 amino acids. Trimming removed 4 bases from V and 2 bases from J, with 5 bases in between. Sequencing was done on a sample of blood. This TCR came from a female donor with papillary thyroid cancer or a benign thyroid nodule (not recorded which). Some clones in this sample may be carry-over from other donors' samples. V and J are TRBV7-9 and TRBJ1-1; D possibly corresponds to TRBD1 (5 bases). This CDR3 is CASSWDNTEAFF. CDR3 coding DNA: TGTGCCAGCAGCTGGGACAACACTGAAGCTTTCTTT. The whole variable domain, filled in from reference TRBV7-9 and TRBJ1-1, reads DTGVSQNPRHKITKRGQNVTFRCDPISEHNRLYWYRQTLGQGPEFLTYFQNEAQLEKSRLLSDRFSAERPKGSFSTLEIQRTEQGDSAMYLCASSWDNTEAFFGQGTRLTVV.